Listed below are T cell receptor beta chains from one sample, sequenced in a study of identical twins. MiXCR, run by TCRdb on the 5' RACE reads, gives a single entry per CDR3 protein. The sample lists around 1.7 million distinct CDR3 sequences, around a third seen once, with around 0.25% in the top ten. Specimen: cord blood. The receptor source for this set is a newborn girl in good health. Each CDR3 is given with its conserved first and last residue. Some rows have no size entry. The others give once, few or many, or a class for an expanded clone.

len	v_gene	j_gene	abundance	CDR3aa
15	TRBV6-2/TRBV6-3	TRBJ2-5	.	CASSSGTAYQETQYF
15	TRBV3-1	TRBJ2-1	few	CASSQVLLSYNEQFF
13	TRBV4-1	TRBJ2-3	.	CASSQTSTDTRYF
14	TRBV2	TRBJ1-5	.	CASRLNRPDQPQHF
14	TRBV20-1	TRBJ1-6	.	CSAAPAGWDSPLHF
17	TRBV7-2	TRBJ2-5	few	CASSSPPGQGLQETQYF
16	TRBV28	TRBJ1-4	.	CASSSTPRDRGEKLFF
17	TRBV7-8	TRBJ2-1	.	CASSILTSGGFYNEQFF
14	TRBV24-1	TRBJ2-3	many	CATRNDREGDTQYF
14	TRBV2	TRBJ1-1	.	CASRVQGRGTEAFF
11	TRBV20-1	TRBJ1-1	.	CSARYRGGAFF
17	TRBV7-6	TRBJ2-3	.	CASSDRGPNPGGDTQYF
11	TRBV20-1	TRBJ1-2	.	CSARDLRRYTF
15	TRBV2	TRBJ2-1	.	CASSELGLSGETQFF
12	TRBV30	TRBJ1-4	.	CAWGRHNEKLFF
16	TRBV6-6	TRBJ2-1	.	CASSYASGGANDEQFF
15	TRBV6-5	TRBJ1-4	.	CASSYRQSTNEKLFF
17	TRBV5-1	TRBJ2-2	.	CASSLTLGQGNTGELFF
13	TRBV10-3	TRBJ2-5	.	CAIMVAGYNEQYF
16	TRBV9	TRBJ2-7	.	CASSVEGTGSYNEQYF
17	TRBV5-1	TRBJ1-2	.	CASSLTYRDSPNYGYTF
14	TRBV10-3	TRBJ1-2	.	CAISELTGVYGYTF
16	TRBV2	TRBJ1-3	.	CASSASSRVGGNTIYF
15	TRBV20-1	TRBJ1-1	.	CSARTGAYMNTEAFF
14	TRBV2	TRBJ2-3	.	CASSEQPSTDTQYF
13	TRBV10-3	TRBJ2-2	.	CAITLSETGELFF
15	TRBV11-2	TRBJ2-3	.	CASSSAGPLSDTQYF
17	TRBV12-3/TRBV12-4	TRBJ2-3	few	CASSPRGAGVSTDTQYF
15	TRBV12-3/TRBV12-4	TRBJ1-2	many	CASSLADRPSDGYTF